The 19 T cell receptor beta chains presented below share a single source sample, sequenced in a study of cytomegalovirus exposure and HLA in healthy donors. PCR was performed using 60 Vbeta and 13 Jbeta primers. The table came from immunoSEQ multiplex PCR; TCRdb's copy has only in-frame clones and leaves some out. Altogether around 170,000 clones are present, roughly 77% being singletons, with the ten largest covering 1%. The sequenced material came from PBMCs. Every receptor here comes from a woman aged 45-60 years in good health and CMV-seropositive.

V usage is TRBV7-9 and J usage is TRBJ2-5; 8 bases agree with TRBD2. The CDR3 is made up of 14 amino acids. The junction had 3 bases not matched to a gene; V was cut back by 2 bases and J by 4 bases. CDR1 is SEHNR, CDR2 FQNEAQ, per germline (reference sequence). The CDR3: CASSLQAGVETQYF. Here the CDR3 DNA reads TGTGCCAGCAGCTTACAAGCGGGGGTAGAGACCCAGTACTTC.

In DNA form, the CDR3 reads TGTGCCAGCAGCTTAAGACGTAGCGGGGGGGCCGTTAATGAGCAGTTCTTC. As protein: CASSLRRSGGAVNEQFF. The chain employs TRBV7-2 and TRBJ2-1; 11 bases map to TRBD2. The CDR3 is made up of 17 amino acids. Trimming cost V 2 bases and J 7 bases; bases outside gene matches: 10. Germline lookup yields CDR1 SGHTA and CDR2 FQGNSA.

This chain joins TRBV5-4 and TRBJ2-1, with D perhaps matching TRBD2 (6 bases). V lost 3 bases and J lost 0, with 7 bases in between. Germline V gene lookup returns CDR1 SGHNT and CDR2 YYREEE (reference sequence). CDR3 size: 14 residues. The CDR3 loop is CASSSGDSYNEQFF. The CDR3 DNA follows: TGTGCCAGCAGCTCGGGAGACTCCTACAATGAGCAGTTCTTC.

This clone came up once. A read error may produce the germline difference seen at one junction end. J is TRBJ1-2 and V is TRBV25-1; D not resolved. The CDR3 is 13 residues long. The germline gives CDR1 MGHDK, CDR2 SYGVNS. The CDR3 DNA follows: TGTGCCAGCAGTAAATATCGCAGTGATGGCTACACCTTC. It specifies CASSKYRSDGYTF.

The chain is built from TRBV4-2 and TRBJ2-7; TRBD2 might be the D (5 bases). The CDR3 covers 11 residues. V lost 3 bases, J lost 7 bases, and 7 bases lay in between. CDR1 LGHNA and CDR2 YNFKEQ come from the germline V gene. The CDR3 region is CASSQRTEQYF. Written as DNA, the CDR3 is TGTGCCAGCAGCCAGAGGACTGAGCAGTACTTC.

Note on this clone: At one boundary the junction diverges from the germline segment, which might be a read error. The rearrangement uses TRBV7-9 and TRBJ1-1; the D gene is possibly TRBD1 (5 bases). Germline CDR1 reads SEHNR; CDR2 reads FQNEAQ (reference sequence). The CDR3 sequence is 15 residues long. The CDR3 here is CSSSLEFGGNTEAFF. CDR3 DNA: TGTTCCAGCAGCTTAGAATTCGGGGGTAACACTGAAGCTTTCTTT.

This CDR3 reads CASSRLEGRGLGELFF. The CDR3 nucleotides read TGTGCCAGCAGCCGCCTTGAAGGACGAGGGTTGGGGGAGCTGTTTTTT. This rearrangement joins TRBV14 to TRBJ2-2; a possible D gene is TRBD2 (5 bases). The CDR3 has 16 residues. The V gene lost 4 bases and the J gene lost 8 bases, with 20 bases spanning the gap. Per germline, CDR1 SGHDN and CDR2 FVKESK.

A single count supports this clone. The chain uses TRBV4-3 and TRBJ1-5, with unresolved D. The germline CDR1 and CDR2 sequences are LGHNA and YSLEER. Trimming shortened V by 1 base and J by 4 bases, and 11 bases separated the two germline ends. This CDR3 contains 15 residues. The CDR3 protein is CASSQGITQNQPQHF. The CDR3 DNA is TGCGCCAGCAGCCAAGGGATTACACAGAATCAGCCCCAGCATTTT.

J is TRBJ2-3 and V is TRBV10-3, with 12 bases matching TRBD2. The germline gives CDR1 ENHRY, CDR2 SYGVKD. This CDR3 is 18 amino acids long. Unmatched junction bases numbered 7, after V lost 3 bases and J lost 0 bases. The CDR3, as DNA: TGTGCCATCAGTGAATTGTGGACTAGCGGGGAAAGCACAGATACGCAGTATTTT. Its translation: CAISELWTSGESTDTQYF.

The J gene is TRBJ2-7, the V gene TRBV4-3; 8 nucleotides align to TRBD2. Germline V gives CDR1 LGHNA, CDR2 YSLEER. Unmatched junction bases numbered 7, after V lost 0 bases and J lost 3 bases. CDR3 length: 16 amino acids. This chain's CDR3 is CASSQDSSGSIYEQYF. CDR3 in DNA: TGCGCCAGCAGCCAAGATTCTAGCGGGTCGATCTACGAGCAGTACTTC.

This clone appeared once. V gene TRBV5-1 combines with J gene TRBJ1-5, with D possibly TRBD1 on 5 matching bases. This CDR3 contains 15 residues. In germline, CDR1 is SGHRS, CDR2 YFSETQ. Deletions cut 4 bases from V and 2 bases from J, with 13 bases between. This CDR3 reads CASSVPLGGNQPQHF. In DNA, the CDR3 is TGCGCCAGCAGCGTACCTTTAGGGGGCAATCAGCCCCAGCATTTT.

CDR3 region: CASSLGWRSTGELFF. The CDR3, as DNA: TGTGCCAGCAGTTTAGGGTGGCGGAGCACCGGGGAGCTGTTTTTT. V is TRBV27 and J is TRBJ2-2, with unresolved D. The CDR3 loop spans 15 amino acids. Trimming shortened V by 2 bases and J by 4 bases, and 11 bases separated the two germline ends. Germline assignment: CDR1 MNHEY and CDR2 SMNVEV (reference sequence).

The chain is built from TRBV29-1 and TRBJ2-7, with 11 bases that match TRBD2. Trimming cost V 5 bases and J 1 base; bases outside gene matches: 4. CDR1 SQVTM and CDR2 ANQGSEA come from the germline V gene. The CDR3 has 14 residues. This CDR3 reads CSVTTSGSSYEQYF. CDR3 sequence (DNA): TGCAGCGTTACTACTAGCGGGAGTTCCTACGAGCAGTACTTC.

CDR3 sequence: CASPDSRTGASEAFF. Here the CDR3 DNA reads TGTGCCAGCCCCGATTCGAGGACAGGGGCGTCTGAAGCTTTCTTT. This chain uses TRBV28 with TRBJ1-1; 9 bases align to TRBD1. Germline CDR1 is MDHEN and CDR2 is SYDVKM. The V segment lost 8 bases and the J segment 6 bases; nucleotides outside the gene matches: 13. CDR3 length equals 15 residues.

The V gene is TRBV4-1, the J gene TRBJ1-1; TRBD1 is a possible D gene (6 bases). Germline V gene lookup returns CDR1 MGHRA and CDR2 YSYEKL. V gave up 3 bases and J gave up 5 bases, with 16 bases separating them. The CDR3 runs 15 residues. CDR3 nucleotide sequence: TGCGCCAGCAGCCAGGGACCAGGGGCTCGGACTGAAGCTTTCTTT. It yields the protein CASSQGPGARTEAFF.

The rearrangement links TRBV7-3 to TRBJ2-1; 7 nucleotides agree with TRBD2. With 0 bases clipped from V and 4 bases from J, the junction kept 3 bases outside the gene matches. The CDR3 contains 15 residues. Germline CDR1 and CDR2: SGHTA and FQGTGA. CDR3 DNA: TGTGCCAGCAGCTTAACCAGCGGGGAGTACAATGAGCAGTTCTTC. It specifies CASSLTSGEYNEQFF.

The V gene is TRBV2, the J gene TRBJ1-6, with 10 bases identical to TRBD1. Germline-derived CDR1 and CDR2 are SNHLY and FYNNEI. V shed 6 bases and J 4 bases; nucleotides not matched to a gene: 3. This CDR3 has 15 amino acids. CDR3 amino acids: CASRLDRGYNSPLHF. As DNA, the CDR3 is TGTGCCAGCAGACTGGACAGGGGGTATAATTCACCCCTCCACTTT.

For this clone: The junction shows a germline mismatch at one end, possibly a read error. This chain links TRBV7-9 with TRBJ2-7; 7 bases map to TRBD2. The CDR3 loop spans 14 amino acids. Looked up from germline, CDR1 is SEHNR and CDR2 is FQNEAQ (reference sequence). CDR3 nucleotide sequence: TGTTCCAGCAGCCGGGCCGGCGGGGGCTACGAGCAGTACTTC. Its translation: CSSSRAGGGYEQYF.

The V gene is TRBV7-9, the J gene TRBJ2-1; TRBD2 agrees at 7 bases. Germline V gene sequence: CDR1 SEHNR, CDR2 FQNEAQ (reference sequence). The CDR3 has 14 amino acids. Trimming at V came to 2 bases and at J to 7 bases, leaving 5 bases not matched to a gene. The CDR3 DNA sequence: TGTGCCAGCAGCTTAACGGGAGGAGGGAATGAGCAGTTCTTC. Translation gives CASSLTGGGNEQFF. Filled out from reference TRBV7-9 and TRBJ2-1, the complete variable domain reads DTGVSQNPRHKITKRGQNVTFRCDPISEHNRLYWYRQTLGQGPEFLTYFQNEAQLEKSRLLSDRFSAERPKGSFSTLEIQRTEQGDSAMYLCASSLTGGGNEQFFGPGTRLTVL.